The clone carrying this T cell receptor beta chain has just a few counts. In germline, CDR1 is SQVTM, CDR2 ANQGSEA. V dropped 1 base and J dropped 0; count of bases not matched to a gene: 11. The CDR3 has 20 amino acids. The record originates from a study of T-cell reconstitution after alpha-beta-depleted transplantation in children. Unique molecular identifiers were used in preparing the TCRbeta library. Each CDR3 protein is one row after TCRdb ran MiXCR on the PCR reads. The table includes a few hundred thousand distinct CDR3 sequences, 10% detected once. The material was PBMCs from the stem cell graft donor, obtained from the stem cell graft. The V call is TRBV29-1, the J call TRBJ2-1, with TRBD2 matching over 14 bases. This receptor was obtained from a human donor who donated a stem cell graft to a child with acute lymphoblastic leukemia. The CDR3, as DNA: TGCAGCGTTGAAGGTATGGGACTAGCGGGAGAAGGACACTCCTACAATGAGCAGTTCTTC. It specifies CSVEGMGLAGEGHSYNEQFF.